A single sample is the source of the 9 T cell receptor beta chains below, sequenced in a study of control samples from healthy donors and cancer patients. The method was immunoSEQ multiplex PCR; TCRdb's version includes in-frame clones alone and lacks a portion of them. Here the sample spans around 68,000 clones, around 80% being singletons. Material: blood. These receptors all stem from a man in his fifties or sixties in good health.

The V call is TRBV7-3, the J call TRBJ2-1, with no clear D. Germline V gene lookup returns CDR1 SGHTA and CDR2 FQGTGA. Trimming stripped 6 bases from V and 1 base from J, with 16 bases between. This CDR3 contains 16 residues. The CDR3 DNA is TGTGCCAGCAGTCCCCGGGCCGGCATTTCCTACAATGAGCAGTTCTTC. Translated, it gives CASSPRAGISYNEQFF. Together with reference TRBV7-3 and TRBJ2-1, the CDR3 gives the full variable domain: GAGVSQTPSNKVTEKGKYVELRCDPISGHTALYWYRQSLGQGPEFLIYFQGTGAADDSGLPNDRFFAVRPEGSVSTLKIQRTERGDSAVYLCASSPRAGISYNEQFFGPGTRLTVL.

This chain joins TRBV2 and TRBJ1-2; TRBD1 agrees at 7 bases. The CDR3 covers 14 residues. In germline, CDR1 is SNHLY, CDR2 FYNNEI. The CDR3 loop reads CSNRGTATNYGYTF. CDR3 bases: TGTTCTAACCGAGGGACAGCGACAAACTATGGCTACACCTTC.

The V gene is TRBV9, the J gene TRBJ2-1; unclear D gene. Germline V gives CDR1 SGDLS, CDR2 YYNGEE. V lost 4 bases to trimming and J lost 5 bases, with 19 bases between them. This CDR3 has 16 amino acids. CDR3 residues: CASSPWGSRKDNEQFF. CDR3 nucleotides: TGTGCCAGCAGCCCCTGGGGTAGCCGGAAGGACAATGAGCAGTTCTTC.

CDR3 region: CASSQVVSAYNEQFF. CDR3 nucleotide sequence: TGCGCCAGCAGCCAAGTTGTCAGCGCATATAATGAGCAGTTCTTC. The rearrangement joins TRBV4-3 to TRBJ2-1; D not certain. This CDR3 has 15 residues. V was trimmed by 1 base and J by 7 bases, leaving 14 bases between them. CDR1 is LGHNA, CDR2 YSLEER, per germline.

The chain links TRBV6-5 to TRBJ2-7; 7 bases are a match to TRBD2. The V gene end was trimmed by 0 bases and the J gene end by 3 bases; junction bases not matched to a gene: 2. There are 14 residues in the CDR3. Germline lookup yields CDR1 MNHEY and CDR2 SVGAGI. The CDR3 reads CASSYSSGGYEQYF. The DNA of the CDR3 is TGTGCCAGCAGTTACTCTTCGGGGGGCTACGAGCAGTACTTC.

The CDR3 loop reads CASSRIAGGPYEQYF. The DNA for the CDR3 is TGTGCCAGTAGTCGTATAGCGGGAGGCCCTTACGAGCAGTACTTC. The chain is built from TRBV19 and TRBJ2-7, with 10 bases that match TRBD2. The ends lost 5 bases at V and 4 bases at J; junction bases unmatched: 8. The germline V gene encodes CDR1 LNHDA and CDR2 SQIVND (reference sequence). The CDR3 is 15 residues long. Supplemented by reference TRBV19 and TRBJ2-7, the full variable domain reads DGGITQSPKYLFRKEGQNVTLSCEQNLNHDAMYWYRQDPGQGLRLIYYSQIVNDFQKGDIAEGYSVSREKKESFPLTVTSAQKNPTAFYLCASSRIAGGPYEQYFGPGTRLTVT.

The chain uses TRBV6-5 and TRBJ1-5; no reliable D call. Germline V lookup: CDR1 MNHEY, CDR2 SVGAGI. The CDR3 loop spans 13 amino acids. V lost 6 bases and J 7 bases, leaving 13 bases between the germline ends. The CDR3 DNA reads TGTGCCAGCAGCCGGGGAATAGGGCAGCCCCAGCATTTT. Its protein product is CASSRGIGQPQHF.

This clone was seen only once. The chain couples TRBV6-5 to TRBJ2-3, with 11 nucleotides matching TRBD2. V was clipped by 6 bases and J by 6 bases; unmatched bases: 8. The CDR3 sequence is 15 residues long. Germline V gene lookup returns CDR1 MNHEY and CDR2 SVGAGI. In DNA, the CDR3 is TGTGCCAGCAGCCCAACTAGCGGGAGTGCTGATACGCAGTATTTT. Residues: CASSPTSGSADTQYF.

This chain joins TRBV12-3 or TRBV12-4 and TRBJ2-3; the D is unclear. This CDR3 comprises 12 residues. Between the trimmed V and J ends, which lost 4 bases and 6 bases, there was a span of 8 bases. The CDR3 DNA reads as TGTGCCAGCAGTTCAAGTATGGATACGCAGTATTTT. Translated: CASSSSMDTQYF.